A single sample is the source of the 6 T cell receptor beta chains below, sequenced in a study of identical twins. TCRdb re-called the 5' RACE reads through MiXCR, storing one row per CDR3 protein. The repertoire consists of approximately 690,000 distinct CDR3 sequences, with roughly 6.2% occurring once and the leading ten covering around 1.7%. The sequencing input was naive T cells sorted from blood. Every receptor here comes from a man in his late teens or twenties in good health.

The chain links TRBV18 to TRBJ1-1; the D gene is possibly TRBD1 (6 bases). V was clipped by 5 bases and J by 4 bases, with 20 bases between them. From germline, CDR1 is KGHSH and CDR2 LQKENI. The CDR3 is made up of 16 amino acids. This CDR3 reads CASSKAPGDITTEAFF. In DNA form, the CDR3 reads TGTGCCAGCTCAAAAGCCCCAGGGGACATTACCACTGAAGCTTTCTTT.

Many counts were recorded for this clonotype. The V call is TRBV7-2, the J call TRBJ2-1; 13 nucleotides agree with TRBD2. CDR1 SGHTA and CDR2 FQGNSA come from the germline V gene. The CDR3 covers 17 residues. Losses at the gene ends were 5 bases for V and 1 base for J; bases not matched to a gene: 5. DNA of the CDR3: TGTGCCAGCAGCCTACGGACTAGCGGGAGATCCTACAATGAGCAGTTCTTC. Protein sequence: CASSLRTSGRSYNEQFF.

In its sample, this clonotype was seen a few times. This chain links TRBV12-3 or TRBV12-4 with TRBJ2-1, with 9 bases aligning to TRBD2. The CDR3 runs 18 residues. The V and J ends lost 7 bases and 3 bases, in that order; junction bases with no gene match: 16. The CDR3 DNA reads as TGTGCCAGCACCCCTAGCGGGAAAACCCCACCAGACTACAATGAGCAGTTCTTC. Its protein is CASTPSGKTPPDYNEQFF.

The V call is TRBV5-1, the J call TRBJ2-7; D could derive from TRBD1 or TRBD2 (5 bases each). CDR1 and CDR2 from the germline V gene are SGHRS and YFSETQ. This CDR3 is 14 amino acids long. The V and J ends lost 7 bases and 4 bases respectively, with 18 bases between them. Written as DNA, the CDR3 is TGCGCCAGCCGTCAGGAGGCAGGGCAATACGAGCAGTACTTC. This translates into CASRQEAGQYEQYF.

This clonotype occurred many times. The V and J genes are TRBV12-3 or TRBV12-4 and TRBJ2-5; 10 nucleotides match TRBD2. This CDR3 spans 14 amino acids. V shed 5 bases, J shed 5 bases, and the junction held 5 bases outside the gene matches. The CDR3 DNA is TGTGCCAGCAGTCCCAGAGCGGGAGGGGAGACCCAGTACTTC. It is translated as CASSPRAGGETQYF.

This clonotype was recorded many times. The CDR3 DNA sequence: TGCGCCAGCAGCCCGGACAGTAACAATGAAAAACTGTTTTTT. Translating it yields CASSPDSNNEKLFF. The chain couples TRBV5-1 to TRBJ1-4; D possibly corresponds to TRBD1 (6 bases). The V end was cut by 4 bases, the J end by 5 bases, with 12 bases between. CDR3 length equals 14 residues. Germline values: CDR1 SGHRS, CDR2 YFSETQ.